This T cell receptor beta chain stems from a study of CD8+CD57+ T cells in acquired aplastic anemia (dated by TCRdb to the late 2010s). In terms of the full investigation: Extracted DNA from sorted CD4+ and CD8+ cells averaged approximately 3 ug, ranging from about 0.18 to 27.4 ug. Healthy donor samples averaged about 9.9 million reads for CD4+ and approximately 11 million for CD8+ cells.

This clonotype was picked up many times. Its recognized antigen is unknown. Base qualities are not recorded, but no much larger clone differs from it by a single base. In this study, sorted CD4+ and CD8+ T cells from the blood of healthy subjects and of severe aplastic anemia patients had their TCR repertoires deep-sequenced. Ficoll-Paque density gradient centrifugation was used to isolate peripheral blood mononuclear cells. Before DNA extraction, CD4+ and CD8+ T cells were sorted by FACS or by magnetic beads. Genomic DNA was used as template for profiling of TCR beta VDJ combinations and CDR3 sequences. An Illumina HiSeq 2000 was used for TCR repertoire sequencing. The published analysis was carried out like this. Repertoire assessment relied on Simpson's diversity index, CDR3 size and DJ length profiles, and TRBV/TRBJ rearrangement plots. Whichever DNA sequence was most abundant in the deep sequencing data was defined as the immunodominant clone. CDR3 amino acid sequences were checked for sharing between subjects and were compared against published repertoires and the VDJdb database. TCRdb took the public reads, trimmed them with fastp at Q25, ran MiXCR for clone calling and kept in-frame beta chains. Rows matching on CDR3 protein sequence are summarized as one entry with the most common DNA and genes. The V and J calls shown here were made by TCRdb, not taken from the authors' results. The sample table holds roughly 170,000 distinct CDR3 sequences, of which just under 65% were seen once. The ten largest account for about 41% of the sample.

Overall study results and their limits: Although roughly 30 CD8+ CDR3 sequences were shared by patients and controls, these sequences appeared highly expressed in patients and within the immunodominant clones of patients. Between patients and healthy controls, no significant difference in CD8+ Simpson's diversity was found (P=0.060).

CDR3 length: 15 amino acids, cysteine to phenylalanine. The DNA shown is the 45-base CDR3, in frame from base 1. V is clipped by 1 base and J by 0 bases, and the sequence between their germline boundaries is 7 bases long. CDR1 and CDR2 are read off the germline V gene as SGHAT and FQNNGV. The sequenced sample consisted of sorted CD4+, CD8+, or CD8+CD57+ T cells (not recorded which) from PBMCs. This clonotype originated in a human donor in good health. The chain is assembled from TRBV11-2 and TRBJ1-5; the D gene cannot be named for sure. The CDR3 reads CASSLGRGSNQPQHF. Read as DNA, the sequence is TGTGCCAGCAGCTTAGGACGGGGTAGCAATCAGCCCCAGCATTTT.